Shown below are 8 T cell receptor beta chains from a single sample sequenced in a study of a mutant IDH1 vaccine in newly diagnosed glioma. Only in-frame clones appear in the TCRdb table, and some are missing; sequencing was by immunoSEQ multiplex PCR. The sample yields 30,000 to 40,000 clones, 75% to 85% seen once. Documented time point: week 5, during vaccination. Mutant IDH1 20-mer peptide, at 300 ug, made up each vaccine dose, with topical imiquimod. These receptors have no identified antigens. The sequencing used PBMCs, collected from a glioma patient whose treatment included an IDH1 peptide vaccine. The receptors stem from a man aged 50-60 years with glioma.

The J gene is TRBJ2-7, the V gene TRBV13; D call uncertain. This CDR3 spans 15 amino acids. Germline assignment: CDR1 PRHDT and CDR2 FYEKMQ (reference sequence). V was trimmed by 1 base and J by 2 bases, leaving 12 bases between them. CDR3 residues: CASSLEGSTTYEQYF. The DNA for the CDR3 is TGTGCCAGCAGCTTAGAGGGCAGTACTACCTACGAGCAGTACTTC. Drawing the rest from reference TRBV13 and TRBJ2-7, the complete variable domain is AAGVIQSPRHLIKEKRETATLKCYPIPRHDTVYWYQQGPGQDPQFLISFYEKMQSDKGSIPDRFSAQQFSDYHSELNMSSLELGDSALYFCASSLEGSTTYEQYFGPGTRLTVT.

J is TRBJ2-5 and V is TRBV11-1; TRBD1 is a possible D gene (6 bases). The germline gives CDR1 SGHAT, CDR2 FQDESV (reference sequence). Trimming took off 1 base at V and 5 bases at J, with 17 bases between the two ends. There are 16 residues in the CDR3. The CDR3 here is CASSLVGASGSETQYF. CDR3 bases: TGTGCCAGCAGCTTAGTGGGGGCTTCAGGTAGCGAGACCCAGTACTTC.

V and J are TRBV11-2 and TRBJ2-1; D gene uncertain. Trimming pared 1 base from V and 6 bases from J, leaving 13 bases between. The germline V gene encodes CDR1 SGHAT and CDR2 FQNNGV. This CDR3 is 15 amino acids long. The CDR3 reads CASSLGGLVVNEQFF. CDR3 coding DNA: TGTGCCAGCAGCTTAGGAGGCCTAGTAGTCAATGAGCAGTTCTTC.

The chain links TRBV2 to TRBJ2-4; no firm D call. With 5 bases removed from V and 4 bases from J, the gap between germline ends came to 3 bases. This CDR3 region has 11 residues. Looked up from germline, CDR1 is SNHLY and CDR2 is FYNNEI. In DNA, the CDR3 is TGTGCCAGCAGTTCTAAAAACATTCAGTACTTC. This translates into CASSSKNIQYF.

The J gene is TRBJ1-1, the V gene TRBV7-9; no reliable D call. Per the germline V gene, CDR1 is SEHNR and CDR2 is FQNEAQ (reference sequence). Trimming cost V 1 base and J 1 base, with 7 bases left between them. CDR3 size: 14 residues. CDR3 region: CASSLEGSNTEAFF. The CDR3, as DNA: TGTGCCAGCAGCTTAGAGGGCTCGAACACTGAAGCTTTCTTT.

DNA for the CDR3: TGTGCCCGCCCGTCTGGCGGGGACGTTTTGTTCGAACCCCATCAGCCCCAGCATTTT. Encoded protein: CARPSGGDVLFEPHQPQHF. This rearrangement joins TRBV5-6 to TRBJ1-5, with D possibly being TRBD1 (5 bases). V dropped 10 bases and J dropped 5 bases, with 34 bases sitting between them. Germline V gives CDR1 SGHDT, CDR2 YYEEEE. This CDR3 contains 19 residues.

The V gene is TRBV5-1, the J gene TRBJ1-5, with D tentatively TRBD1 (5 bases). Germline V gene sequence: CDR1 SGHRS, CDR2 YFSETQ. The ends were cut back, 6 bases at V and 4 bases at J, with 17 bases in the middle. The CDR3 loop spans 15 amino acids. CDR3 DNA: TGCGCCAGCATAGCCAGCCGGGACGAGAATCAGCCCCAGCATTTT. Translation: CASIASRDENQPQHF. Full variable domain (rest looked up from reference TRBV5-1 and TRBJ1-5): KAGVTQTPRYLIKTRGQQVTLSCSPISGHRSVSWYQQTPGQGLQFLFEYFSETQRNKGNFPGRFSGRQFSNSRSEMNVSTLELGDSALYLCASIASRDENQPQHFGDGTRLSIL.

This sequence joins TRBV7-3 and TRBJ2-2; D gene ambiguous. There are 15 residues in the CDR3. V lost 2 bases and J lost 7, with 14 bases in between. Per germline, CDR1 SGHTA and CDR2 FQGTGA. CDR3 DNA: TGTGCCAGCAGCTTATTGACCATGGGGATCGGGGAGCTGTTTTTT. Amino acids: CASSLLTMGIGELFF.